Sequencing of this TCR beta chain was carried out in a study of blood T cell repertoires in COVID-19 (TCRdb year 2020). Notes on the research overall: Collaborator samples came from the United States, Italy and Spain and covered acute and convalescent phases of COVID-19. Where available, HLA class I and class II types were obtained from metadata supplied by the sample provider rather than from assay-based typing. A de-identified subject ID, COVID-19 status, age in years and sex were almost always included in the sample metadata. Deeply sampled blood TCRbeta repertoires from subjects exposed to, actively infected with, or recovered from COVID-19 were included in the dataset. Samples came from the ongoing ImmuneRACE study (first 160 participants) plus 1,254 subjects from 6 global collaborators. The prospective study material was composed of cDNA or gDNA derived from T cells, B-cell-depleted T cells, or PBMCs. The repertoires were released in a freely available public database intended as a resource for research on the immune response to SARS-CoV-2.

Collaborating institutions collected whole blood in K2EDTA tubes following their own protocols. For TCRbeta analysis, collaborators shipped samples in one of three forms: frozen whole blood, isolated PBMCs, or DNA extracted from either of those sample types. The paper as a whole reports these results and caveats: How much clinical and demographic metadata was included differed by source and by participant, and the metadata was provided uncurated.

Sequences MGHRA (CDR1) and YSYEKL (CDR2) are obtained from the germline V gene. The CDR3, from cysteine to phenylalanine, totals 15 residues. The retained sequence is limited to the CDR3, 45 bases, with the frame set at the first base. V is cut by 0 bases and J by 7 bases, and the space between the germline ends is 13 bases. Remarks on this clone: The antigen this receptor binds is unknown. No base quality values were provided; no much bigger clone lies one nucleotide off.

TCRbeta CDR3 regions were amplified from genomic DNA by means of the immunoSEQ Assay, a bias-controlled multiplex PCR. On the study's bioinformatics: Within the assay, amplification of reference gene primers was used to estimate how many nucleated cells each sample contained. To quantify the absolute abundance of each unique TCRbeta CDR3 rearrangement, sequence reads were collapsed and filtered. Productive Simpson clonality was computed per sample as the square root of Simpson's diversity index over productive rearrangements. This immuneACCESS table, as held by TCRdb, lists in-frame sequences with V and J called but not all clones. Of the missing ones, under half trace to an unresolved V gene in checked studies; the others have no known cause. For V, J and clone size, that table is used; D and trimming come from the DNA. The sample table shows 70,000 to 90,000 clones, and roughly three quarters are seen once. Jointly, the top ten make up about 11% of the sample.

The clonotype was recovered from a man between 65 and 85 years old with acute or convalescent COVID-19. The sequenced sample was peripheral blood. The rearranged segments are TRBV4-1 and TRBJ2-1, with a weak D call of TRBD1 (6 bases match). CDR3 loop: CASSQDRTGQNEQFF. The bases read TGCGCCAGCAGCCAAGATCGAACAGGGCAGAATGAGCAGTTCTTC.